The 32 T cell receptor beta chains below come from one sample, sequenced in a study of blood T cell repertoires in COVID-19. Only in-frame clones appear in the TCRdb table, and some are missing; sequencing was by immunoSEQ multiplex PCR. The table shows 150,000 to 200,000 clones, with more than 75% occurring only once. Sequencing was done on a sample of PBMCs or T cells enriched from blood (not recorded which). Receptors were obtained from a woman in her fifties or sixties who had recovered from COVID-19.

The rearrangement uses TRBV4-2 and TRBJ1-2; D is perhaps TRBD1 (5 bases). V was trimmed by 4 bases and J by 5 bases, leaving 17 bases between them. The CDR3 loop spans 15 amino acids. Germline V gives CDR1 LGHNA, CDR2 YNFKEQ. CDR3 in amino acids: CASSLGTGERYGYTF. The CDR3 nucleotides are TGTGCCAGCAGCCTCGGGACGGGGGAGCGTTATGGCTACACCTTC.

The CDR3 DNA sequence: TGTGCCAGCAGCTTTCCAGGCACCGGGGCCAACGTCCTGACTTTC. Amino acid sequence: CASSFPGTGANVLTF. The genes are TRBV5-6 and TRBJ2-6; D unclear. Per germline, CDR1 SGHDT and CDR2 YYEEEE. The V gene lost 2 bases and the J gene lost 4 bases, with 10 bases spanning the gap. The CDR3 extends over 15 amino acids. Filled out from reference TRBV5-6 and TRBJ2-6, the complete variable domain reads DAGVTQSPTHLIKTRGQQVTLRCSPKSGHDTVSWYQQALGQGPQFIFQYYEEEERQRGNFPDRFSGHQFPNYSSELNVNALLLGDSALYLCASSFPGTGANVLTFGAGSRLTVL.

The rearrangement joins TRBV12-3 or TRBV12-4 to TRBJ2-7, with D unclear. The V end lost 6 bases, the J end lost 6 bases, and 15 bases lay between the germline ends. The length of the CDR3 is 13 residues. In nucleotides, the CDR3 is TGTGCCAGCAGCCAGGAATCGGCCTCCGAGCAGTACTTC. This gives the protein CASSQESASEQYF.

The chain uses TRBV15 and TRBJ1-1; a weak D match, TRBD1 (6 bases). The CDR3 is made up of 16 amino acids. V was pared by 1 base and J by 1 base, with 13 bases between. The germline V gene encodes CDR1 LNHNV and CDR2 YYDKDF (reference sequence). The CDR3, as DNA: TGTGCCACCAGCAGAGTACTGGGGGCAGGGAACACTGAAGCTTTCTTT. Translating it yields CATSRVLGAGNTEAFF.

This clone was seen only a few times. The rearrangement uses TRBV7-2 and TRBJ1-2; 8 bases map to TRBD1. The length of the CDR3 is 14 residues. V lost 4 bases and J lost 4; bases outside the gene matches: 5. Germline CDR1 reads SGHTA; CDR2 reads FQGNSA. The CDR3 DNA reads TGTGCCAGCAGCTCACAGGGGGGAGGCTATGGCTACACCTTC. Translating gives CASSSQGGGYGYTF.

The CDR3 DNA sequence: TGTGCCAGCAGCCAAGATAGACCTCCGGCGGCCCAGTACTTC. Residues: CASSQDRPPAAQYF. The chain is built from TRBV3-1 (or the pseudogene TRBV3-2) and TRBJ2-5; D gene uncertain. The length of the CDR3 is 14 residues. V lost 0 bases, J lost 9 bases, and 14 bases lay in between. Looked up from germline, CDR1 is LGHDT and CDR2 is YNNKEL (reference sequence).

This chain joins TRBV7-9 and TRBJ1-1; D might be TRBD1 (5 bases). The CDR3 is made up of 15 amino acids. Trimming shortened V by 1 base and J by 4 bases, and 13 bases separated the two germline ends. Germline V gene sequence: CDR1 SEHNR, CDR2 FQNEAQ (reference sequence). The CDR3 region has the DNA TGTGCCAGCAGCTTAGTGGGGGGTTTAGGCACTGAAGCTTTCTTT. Translation gives CASSLVGGLGTEAFF.

The chain employs TRBV25-1 and TRBJ1-4, with TRBD1 matching 8 bases. This CDR3 spans 12 amino acids. V gave up 4 bases and J gave up 11 bases; unmatched junction bases: 3. The V gene's germline CDR1 is MGHDK and CDR2 SYGVNS. In DNA, the CDR3 is TGTGCCAGCAGTGTTACAGGGGGGAAACTGTTTTTT. This gives the protein CASSVTGGKLFF. The full variable domain, rest sourced from reference TRBV25-1 and TRBJ1-4, is EADIYQTPRYLVIGTGKKITLECSQTMGHDKMYWYQQDPGMELHLIHYSYGVNSTEKGDLSSESTVSRIRTEHFPLTLESARPSHTSQYLCASSVTGGKLFFGSGTQLSVL.

The chain employs TRBV19 and TRBJ1-2, with a weak D call TRBD1 (6 bases). Trimming removed 3 bases from V and 7 bases from J, with 15 bases in between. Germline CDR1 reads LNHDA; CDR2 reads SQIVND (reference sequence). CDR3 length: 14 amino acids. CDR3 region: CASSILGGLSGYTF. In nucleotides, the CDR3 is TGTGCCAGTAGTATTTTGGGGGGGCTAAGTGGCTACACCTTC.

This clone was detected once. An end of the junction does not agree with germline; a read error may underlie this. The chain is built from TRBV5-1 and TRBJ1-4, with TRBD1 matching over 7 bases. CDR3 size: 14 residues. The germline V gene has CDR1 SGHRS and CDR2 YFSETQ. CDR3 loop: CASSLGQKNEKLFF. As DNA, the CDR3 is TGCGCCAGCAGTTTGGGACAGAAGAATGAAAAACTGTTTTTT.

This rearrangement joins TRBV11-3 to TRBJ2-3; the match to TRBD1 covers 7 bases. V trimming: 5 bases; J trimming: 4 bases; junction bases outside the gene matches: 9. This CDR3 is built from 15 residues. CDR1 and CDR2 (germline): SGHNT, YENEEA. The CDR3 here is CASSPNQGVPDTQYF. CDR3 nucleotide sequence: TGTGCCAGCAGCCCTAACCAGGGGGTCCCAGATACGCAGTATTTT.

The sample holds one count of this clone. This chain connects TRBV7-2 to TRBJ1-2; 10 nucleotides align to TRBD1. The CDR3 contains 14 residues. With V trimmed by 3 bases and J by 2 bases, 0 bases remained unmatched. CDR1 SGHTA and CDR2 FQGNSA come from the germline V gene. CDR3 amino acids: CASSLTGGNYGYTF. DNA for the CDR3: TGTGCCAGCAGCTTGACAGGGGGCAACTATGGCTACACCTTC.

This clone was seen just once. This chain connects TRBV4-2 to TRBJ2-7; 8 bases are shared with TRBD2. The ends lost 0 bases at V and 2 bases at J; junction bases unmatched: 6. Germline values: CDR1 LGHNA, CDR2 YNFKEQ. The CDR3 totals 16 residues. The DNA for the CDR3 is TGTGCCAGCAGCCAAGATGGGTCCGGGGGGGCCTACGAGCAGTACTTC. Its protein product is CASSQDGSGGAYEQYF.

The V gene is TRBV9, the J gene TRBJ1-1; 9 bases match TRBD1. The CDR3 runs 15 residues. Germline trimming cut 4 bases from V and 4 bases from J; bases unmatched to any gene: 8. Germline V gene sequence: CDR1 SGDLS, CDR2 YYNGEE. CDR3 sequence reads: CASSPSDRGGTEAFF. Written as DNA, the CDR3 is TGTGCCAGCAGCCCCTCGGACAGGGGCGGCACTGAAGCTTTCTTT.

The V call is TRBV12-5, the J call TRBJ1-2; D is possibly TRBD1 (6 bases). Germline values: CDR1 LGHNT, CDR2 FRNRAP. The CDR3 contains 15 residues. Trimming removed 6 bases from V and 2 bases from J, with 16 bases in between. In DNA, the CDR3 is TGTGCTAGTGGGGAACAGGGTGGGCTCAACTATGGCTACACCTTC. The encoded protein is CASGEQGGLNYGYTF.

In DNA form, the CDR3 reads TGTGCCAGCAGTTACGTCGCCCAGGTGAACACTGAAGCTTTCTTT. Protein sequence: CASSYVAQVNTEAFF. The chain carries TRBV6-5 and TRBJ1-1; D call uncertain. The CDR3 runs 15 residues. The V and J ends lost 2 bases and 0 bases respectively, with 10 bases between them. Per germline, CDR1 MNHEY and CDR2 SVGAGI.

The rearrangement uses TRBV7-8 and TRBJ1-6; D call uncertain. The CDR3 length is 14 residues. The germline V gene has CDR1 SGHVS and CDR2 FQNEAQ. Trimming removed 2 bases from V and 6 bases from J, with 8 bases in between. Written as DNA, the CDR3 is TGTGCCAGCAGCTTAAGGCAGGTTAATTCACCCCTCCACTTT. Translation gives CASSLRQVNSPLHF.

This clone was counted once. CDR3 loop: CASSRGQSSYEQYF. The CDR3 nucleotides read TGTGCCAGCTCTCGGGGACAGAGCTCCTACGAGCAGTACTTC. The chain uses TRBV18 and TRBJ2-7; 7 positions match TRBD1. Trimming cost V 6 bases and J 0 bases; bases outside gene matches: 5. This CDR3 is built from 14 residues. The germline V gene encodes CDR1 KGHSH and CDR2 LQKENI.

Here the CDR3 DNA reads TGTGCCTGGAGCCCGATCGGACAGGGACGCGAGCAGTACTTC. Protein product: CAWSPIGQGREQYF. The chain joins TRBV30 to TRBJ2-7; 8 positions match TRBD1. V shed 3 bases, J shed 6 bases, and the junction held 10 bases outside the gene matches. This CDR3 contains 14 residues. Germline CDR1 is GTSNPN and CDR2 is SVGIG (reference sequence).

This sequence joins TRBV6-5 and TRBJ1-1; 9 positions agree with TRBD1. V lost 4 bases and J lost 8; bases outside the gene matches: 8. CDR1 is MNHEY and CDR2 is SVGAGI in the germline V gene. The CDR3 has 14 amino acids. In DNA form, the CDR3 reads TGTGCCAGCAGTTCCCGGGACAGGGTAGCCGAAGCTTTCTTT. Protein product: CASSSRDRVAEAFF.

This clone has more than one count but fewer than ten. V gene TRBV5-5 combines with J gene TRBJ2-5; no firm D call. The CDR3 is 12 residues long. The germline gives CDR1 SGHKS, CDR2 YYEKEE (reference sequence). V was pared by 7 bases and J by 8 bases, with 15 bases between. The CDR3 loop is CASVDTFTTQYF. In nucleotides, the CDR3 is TGTGCCAGCGTAGACACCTTCACTACCCAGTACTTC.

This chain links TRBV6-5 with TRBJ1-2; 10 bases line up with TRBD1. This CDR3 has 15 residues. V was pared by 6 bases and J by 5 bases, with 9 bases of the junction left unmatched. Germline CDR1 is MNHEY and CDR2 is SVGAGI. CDR3 amino acids: CASRPDRGREYGYTF. The CDR3 coding sequence is TGTGCCAGCAGGCCAGACAGGGGGCGCGAGTATGGCTACACCTTC.

This chain uses TRBV5-4 with TRBJ1-2, with D uncertain. Germline assignment: CDR1 SGHNT and CDR2 YYREEE (reference sequence). Trimming removed 0 bases at V and 0 bases at J, with 9 bases between. This CDR3 has 15 amino acids. The DNA for the CDR3 is TGTGCCAGCAGCTTGGCCAGTTGGTCTAACTATGGCTACACCTTC. It yields the protein CASSLASWSNYGYTF.

The rearrangement links TRBV19 to TRBJ2-3, with 7 bases lining up with TRBD1. The CDR3 has 14 amino acids. Germline-derived CDR1 and CDR2 are LNHDA and SQIVND (reference sequence). V shed 4 bases, J shed 2 bases, and the junction held 3 bases outside the gene matches. The CDR3 here is CASSRGTDTDTQYF. Here the CDR3 DNA reads TGTGCCAGTAGTAGAGGGACAGACACAGATACGCAGTATTTT.

The chain's CDR3 is CASSIGGGESEQYF. The CDR3 DNA sequence: TGTGCCAGTAGTATCGGCGGCGGGGAATCCGAGCAGTACTTC. The rearrangement joins TRBV19 to TRBJ2-7; tentatively, D is TRBD2 (6 bases). The CDR3 runs 14 residues. Trimming took off 3 bases at V and 6 bases at J, with 15 bases between the two ends. Germline CDR1 is LNHDA and CDR2 is SQIVND (reference sequence).

The rearrangement uses TRBV5-1 and TRBJ1-1; 9 bases are a match to TRBD1. With 4 bases clipped from V and 5 bases from J, the junction kept 6 bases outside the gene matches. The CDR3 covers 14 residues. Per the germline V gene, CDR1 is SGHRS and CDR2 is YFSETQ. CDR3 bases: TGCGCCAGCAGCCGTCCAGGACAGGGGACTGAAGCTTTCTTT. This sequence encodes CASSRPGQGTEAFF.

The chain recombines TRBV19 with TRBJ1-1; D possibly corresponds to TRBD1 (5 bases). Germline CDR1 is LNHDA and CDR2 is SQIVND (reference sequence). Trimming left V 7 bases short and J 1 base short, with 13 bases between. The CDR3 has 14 residues. CDR3 nucleotide sequence: TGTGCCAGTACCCAAGGGGCCGAGAACACTGAAGCTTTCTTT. It yields the protein CASTQGAENTEAFF.

This chain uses TRBV5-3 with TRBJ1-2, with D unclear. TRBV5-3 is known as an ORF, though its function is uncertain. V shed 7 bases and J shed 2 bases, with 12 bases lying between them. CDR3 size: 13 residues. The CDR3 protein is CARARGCNYGYTF. The CDR3 DNA follows: TGTGCCAGAGCACGGGGTTGCAACTATGGCTACACCTTC.

The chain is built from TRBV15 and TRBJ2-1; TRBD2 matches 9 bases. From germline, CDR1 is LNHNV and CDR2 YYDKDF (reference sequence). Germline trimming cut 5 bases from V and 7 bases from J; bases unmatched to any gene: 12. There are 16 residues in the CDR3. CDR3 nucleotide sequence: TGTGCCACCAGCGGGGGACTAGCCCGGGGGGAAAATGAGCAGTTCTTC. Translation gives CATSGGLARGENEQFF.

The gene calls are TRBV30 and TRBJ1-4; no firm D call. CDR3 length: 12 amino acids. Germline values: CDR1 GTSNPN, CDR2 SVGIG (reference sequence). The V end was cut by 1 base, the J end by 10 bases, with 10 bases between. In DNA, the CDR3 is TGTGCCTGGAGTGGTCAGGAGGGAAAACTGTTTTTT. Encoded protein: CAWSGQEGKLFF.

J is TRBJ2-3 and V is TRBV18; D possibly corresponds to TRBD1 (5 bases). Deletions cut 8 bases from V and 9 bases from J, with 15 bases between. CDR3 length equals 12 residues. Germline V gives CDR1 KGHSH, CDR2 LQKENI. The CDR3 nucleotides read TGTGCCAGCGCCAGGGTTCAGATCACGCAGTATTTT. This sequence encodes CASARVQITQYF. Full variable domain (outside the CDR3, taken from reference TRBV18 and TRBJ2-3): NAGVMQNPRHLVRRRGQEARLRCSPMKGHSHVYWYRQLPEEGLKFMVYLQKENIIDESGMPKERFSAEFPKEGPSILRIQQVVRGDSAAYFCASARVQITQYFGPGTRLTVL.

The chain employs TRBV19 and TRBJ1-4; the D gene is possibly TRBD1 (6 bases). The CDR3 runs 15 residues. V gave up 6 bases and J gave up 3 bases, with 14 bases separating them. Germline-derived CDR1 and CDR2 are LNHDA and SQIVND (reference sequence). The CDR3 region has the DNA TGTGCCAGTAGCATCCCAGGGGCAGCTAATGAAAAACTGTTTTTT. It codes for CASSIPGAANEKLFF.